This T cell receptor beta chain was observed in a study of blood T cell repertoires in COVID-19. Study at large: From the United States, Italy and Spain came samples of acute and convalescent COVID-19. PBMCs, B-cell-depleted T cells, or T cells provided the cDNA or gDNA that made up the material.

Per the authors' pipeline: Using reference gene primer amplification, nucleated cell counts were estimated. Clones were sequenced by immunoSEQ multiplex PCR, and TCRdb holds only the in-frame ones, with some missing. V and J calls and clone size are copied from that table; D and trimming were computed from the DNA. Of 55,000 to 80,000 clones in the sample, roughly 83% were seen once. The germline CDR1 and CDR2 sequences are DFQATT and SNEGSKA (reference sequence). With 3 bases removed from V and 6 bases from J, the gap between germline ends came to 12 bases. This CDR3 has 13 residues. Sequenced material: peripheral blood. This rearrangement joins TRBV20-1 to TRBJ1-5, with D tentatively TRBD1 (5 bases). The source is a man between 65 and 85 years old with acute or convalescent COVID-19. CDR3 loop: CSASLRAGQPQHF. The CDR3 bases are TGCAGTGCTAGTCTCAGGGCCGGTCAGCCCCAGCATTTT.